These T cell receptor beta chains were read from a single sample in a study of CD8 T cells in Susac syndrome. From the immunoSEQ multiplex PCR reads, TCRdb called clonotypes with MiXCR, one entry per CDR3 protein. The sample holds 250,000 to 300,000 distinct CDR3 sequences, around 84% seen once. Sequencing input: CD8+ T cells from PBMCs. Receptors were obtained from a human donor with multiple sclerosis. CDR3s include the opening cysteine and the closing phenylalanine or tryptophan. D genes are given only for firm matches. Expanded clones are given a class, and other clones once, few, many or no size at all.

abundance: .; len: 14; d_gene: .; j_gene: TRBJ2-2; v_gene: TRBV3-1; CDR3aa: CASSQTLETGELFF; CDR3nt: TGTGCCAGCAGCCAGACACTAGAAACCGGGGAGCTGTTTTTT
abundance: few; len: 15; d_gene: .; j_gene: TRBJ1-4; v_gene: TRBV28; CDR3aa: CASSLPPGGGEKLFF; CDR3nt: TGTGCCAGCAGTTTACCTCCAGGAGGTGGGGAAAAACTGTTTTTT
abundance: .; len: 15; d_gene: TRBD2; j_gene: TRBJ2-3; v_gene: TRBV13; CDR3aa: CASSFPSGSTDTQYF; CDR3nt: TGTGCCAGCAGCTTTCCTAGCGGGAGCACAGATACGCAGTATTTT
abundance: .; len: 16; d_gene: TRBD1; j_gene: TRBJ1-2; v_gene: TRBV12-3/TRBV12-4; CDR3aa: CASSLARTGLQDGYTF; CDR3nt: TGTGCCAGCAGTTTAGCGAGGACAGGGTTGCAGGACGGCTACACCTTC
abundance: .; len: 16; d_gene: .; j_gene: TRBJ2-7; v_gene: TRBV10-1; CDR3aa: CASSESGKGRSYEQYF; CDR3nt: TGCGCCAGCAGTGAGTCGGGGAAGGGTCGATCCTACGAGCAGTACTTC
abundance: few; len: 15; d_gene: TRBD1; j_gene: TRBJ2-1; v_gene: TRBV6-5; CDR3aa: CASSYAGQGSGEQFF; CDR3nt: TGTGCCAGCAGTTACGCCGGACAGGGTTCGGGTGAGCAGTTCTTC
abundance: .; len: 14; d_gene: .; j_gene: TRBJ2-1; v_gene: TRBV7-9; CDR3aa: CASSLPRGDDEQFF; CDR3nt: TGTGCCAGCAGCTTACCTAGGGGGGACGATGAGCAGTTCTTC
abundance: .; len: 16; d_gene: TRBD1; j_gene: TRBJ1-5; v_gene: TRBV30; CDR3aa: CAWDEPNRGEREPQHF; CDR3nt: TGTGCCTGGGATGAGCCAAACAGGGGGGAGAGGGAGCCCCAGCATTTT
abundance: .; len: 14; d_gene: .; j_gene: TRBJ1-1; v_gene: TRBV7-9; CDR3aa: CASSRGFMNTEAFF; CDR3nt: TGTGCCAGCAGCCGGGGGTTCATGAACACTGAAGCTTTCTTT
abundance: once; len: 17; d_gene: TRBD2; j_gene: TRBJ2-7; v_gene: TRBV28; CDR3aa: CASSSTGLAGYHYEQYF; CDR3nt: TGTGCCAGCAGTTCTACAGGACTAGCGGGATATCACTACGAGCAGTACTTC
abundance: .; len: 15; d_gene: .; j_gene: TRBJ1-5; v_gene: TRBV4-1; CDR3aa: CASSQATDSNQPQHF; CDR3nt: TGCGCCAGCAGCCAGGCGACAGATAGCAATCAGCCCCAGCATTTT
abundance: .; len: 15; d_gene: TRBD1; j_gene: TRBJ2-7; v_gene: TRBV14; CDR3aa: CASSQDLTGGYEQYF; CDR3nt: TGTGCCAGCAGCCAAGATTTGACAGGGGGTTACGAGCAGTACTTC
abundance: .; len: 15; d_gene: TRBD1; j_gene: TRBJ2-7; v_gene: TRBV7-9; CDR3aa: CASSPETGTLGEQYF; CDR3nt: TGTGCCAGCAGCCCTGAGACAGGGACGCTTGGCGAGCAGTACTTC
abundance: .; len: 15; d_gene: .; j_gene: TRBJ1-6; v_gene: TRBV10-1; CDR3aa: CASKIPTGPNSPLHF; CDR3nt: TGCGCCAGCAAGATCCCGACAGGACCGAATTCACCCCTCCACTTT
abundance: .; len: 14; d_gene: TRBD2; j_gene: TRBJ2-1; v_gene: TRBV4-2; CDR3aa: CASSPQRGNNEQFF; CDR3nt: TGTGCCAGCAGCCCCCAGCGGGGAAACAATGAGCAGTTCTTC
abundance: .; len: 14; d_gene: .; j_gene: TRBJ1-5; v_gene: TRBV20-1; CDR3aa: CSAGEGRSNQPQHF; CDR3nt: TGCAGTGCCGGTGAGGGACGGAGCAATCAGCCCCAGCATTTT
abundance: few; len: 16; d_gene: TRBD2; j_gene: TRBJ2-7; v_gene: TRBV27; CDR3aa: CASSLHGRVAIYEQYF; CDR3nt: TGTGCCAGCAGTTTACATGGGAGGGTGGCTATCTACGAGCAGTACTTC
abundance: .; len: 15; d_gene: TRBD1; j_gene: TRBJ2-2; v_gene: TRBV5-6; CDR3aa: CASSFGTGPTGELFF; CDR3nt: TGTGCCAGCAGCTTCGGGACAGGGCCCACCGGGGAGCTGTTTTTT
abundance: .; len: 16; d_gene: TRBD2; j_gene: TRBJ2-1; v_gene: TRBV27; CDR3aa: CASSLSSGRLYNERFF; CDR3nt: TGTGCCAGCAGTTTATCTAGCGGGAGGTTATACAATGAGCGGTTCTTC
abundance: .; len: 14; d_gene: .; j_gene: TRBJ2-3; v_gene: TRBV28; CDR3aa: CASSLPPRADTQYF; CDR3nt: TGTGCCAGCAGTTTACCGCCGCGGGCAGATACGCAGTATTTT
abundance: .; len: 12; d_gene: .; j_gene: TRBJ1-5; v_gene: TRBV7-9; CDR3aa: CASSWRGQPQHF; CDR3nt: TGTGCCAGCAGCTGGCGGGGGCAGCCCCAGCATTTT
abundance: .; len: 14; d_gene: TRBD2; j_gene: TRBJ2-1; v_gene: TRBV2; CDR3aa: CASTGGRAPREQFF; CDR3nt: TGTGCCAGCACGGGCGGGAGGGCCCCCAGGGAGCAGTTCTTC
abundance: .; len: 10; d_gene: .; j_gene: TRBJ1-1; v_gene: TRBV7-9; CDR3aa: CASKKVEAFF; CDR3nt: TGTGCCAGCAAGAAAGTAGAAGCTTTCTTT
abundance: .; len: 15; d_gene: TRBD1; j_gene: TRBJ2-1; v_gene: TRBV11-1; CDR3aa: CASSLEGQVYNEQFF; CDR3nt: TGTGCCAGCAGCTTAGAGGGACAGGTCTACAATGAGCAGTTCTTC
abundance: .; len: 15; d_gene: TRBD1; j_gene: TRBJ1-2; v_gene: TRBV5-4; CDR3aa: CASRPGQGSGYGYTF; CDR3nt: TGTGCCAGCAGACCGGGACAGGGGTCAGGCTATGGCTACACCTTC
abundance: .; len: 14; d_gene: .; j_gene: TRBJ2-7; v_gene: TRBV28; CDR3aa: CASSLVRGRNEQYF; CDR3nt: TGTGCCAGCAGTTTAGTACGGGGTAGAAACGAGCAGTACTTC
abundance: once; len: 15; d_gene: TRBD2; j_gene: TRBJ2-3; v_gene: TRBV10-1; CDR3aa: CASSDRGVYTDTQYF; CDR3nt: TGCGCCAGCAGTGATCGGGGGGTTTACACAGATACGCAGTATTTT
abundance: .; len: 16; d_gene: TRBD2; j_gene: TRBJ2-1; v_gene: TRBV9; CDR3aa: CASSSRAGGPENEQFF; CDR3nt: TGTGCCAGCAGCTCGAGAGCGGGAGGACCCGAGAATGAGCAGTTCTTC
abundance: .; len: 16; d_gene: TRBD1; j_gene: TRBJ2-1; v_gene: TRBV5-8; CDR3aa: CASSSAGTDDYNEQFF; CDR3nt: TGTGCCAGCAGCTCTGCCGGGACAGACGATTACAATGAGCAGTTCTTC
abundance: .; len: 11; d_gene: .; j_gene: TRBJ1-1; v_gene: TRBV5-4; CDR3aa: CASRSYTEAFF; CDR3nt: TGTGCCAGCAGGTCCTACACTGAAGCTTTCTTT
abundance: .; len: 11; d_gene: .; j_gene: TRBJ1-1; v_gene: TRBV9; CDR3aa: CASSVVTKVFF; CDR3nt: TGTGCCAGCAGCGTAGTGACAAAGGTTTTCTTT
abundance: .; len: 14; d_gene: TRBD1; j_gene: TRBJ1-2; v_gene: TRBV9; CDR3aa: CASRASGGDRGYTF; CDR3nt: TGTGCCAGCAGGGCCTCCGGCGGGGACAGGGGCTACACCTTC
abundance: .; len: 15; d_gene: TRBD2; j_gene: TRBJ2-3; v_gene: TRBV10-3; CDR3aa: CAISEPGLAADTQYF; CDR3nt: TGTGCCATCAGCGAGCCGGGACTAGCGGCCGATACGCAGTATTTT
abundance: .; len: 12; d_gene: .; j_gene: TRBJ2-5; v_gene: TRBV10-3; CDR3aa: CAISEGGGTQYF; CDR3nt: TGTGCCATCAGTGAGGGAGGGGGGACCCAGTACTTC
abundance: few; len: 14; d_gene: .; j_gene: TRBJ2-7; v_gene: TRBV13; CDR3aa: CASSTGASRNEQYF; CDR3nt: TGTGCCAGCAGCACCGGGGCCTCCAGGAACGAGCAGTACTTC
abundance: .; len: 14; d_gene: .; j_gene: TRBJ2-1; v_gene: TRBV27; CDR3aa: CASTMAHGDNEQFF; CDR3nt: TGTGCCAGCACTATGGCACACGGGGACAATGAGCAGTTCTTC
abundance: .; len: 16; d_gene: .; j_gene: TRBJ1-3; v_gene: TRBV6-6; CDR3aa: CASSYGPQGSGNTIYF; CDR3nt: TGTGCCAGCAGTTATGGGCCCCAAGGCTCTGGAAACACCATATATTTT
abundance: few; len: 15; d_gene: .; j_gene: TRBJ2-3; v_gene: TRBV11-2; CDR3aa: CASSLGPISTDTQYF; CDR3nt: TGTGCCAGCAGCCTGGGACCGATTAGCACAGATACGCAGTATTTT
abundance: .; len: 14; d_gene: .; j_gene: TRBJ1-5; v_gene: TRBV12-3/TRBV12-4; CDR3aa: CASSWGADNQPQHF; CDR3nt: TGTGCCAGCAGTTGGGGGGCAGATAATCAGCCCCAGCATTTT
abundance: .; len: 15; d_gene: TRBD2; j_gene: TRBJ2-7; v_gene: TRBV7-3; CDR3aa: CASSLKAGRDYEQYF; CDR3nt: TGTGCCAGCAGCTTAAAGGCCGGGAGGGACTACGAGCAGTACTTC
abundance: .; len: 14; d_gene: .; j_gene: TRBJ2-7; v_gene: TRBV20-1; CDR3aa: CSARMSGISYEQYF; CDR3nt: TGCAGTGCTAGAATGTCGGGGATTTCCTACGAGCAGTACTTC
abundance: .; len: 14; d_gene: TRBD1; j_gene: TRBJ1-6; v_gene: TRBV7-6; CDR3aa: CASSLESRGRGLHF; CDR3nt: TGTGCCAGCAGCTTAGAGAGCAGGGGGCGAGGCCTCCACTTT
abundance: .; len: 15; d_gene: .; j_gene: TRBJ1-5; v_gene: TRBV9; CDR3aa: CASSSEGGASQPQHF; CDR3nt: TGTGCCAGCAGCTCCGAAGGTGGGGCTAGTCAGCCCCAGCATTTT
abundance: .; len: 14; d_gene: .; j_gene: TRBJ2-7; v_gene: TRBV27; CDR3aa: CASSQPGPTYEQYF; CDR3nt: TGTGCCAGCAGCCAACCAGGGCCCACCTACGAGCAGTACTTC
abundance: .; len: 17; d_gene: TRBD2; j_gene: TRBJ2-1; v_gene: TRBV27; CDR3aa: CASSYPGLAGVHNEQFF; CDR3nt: TGTGCCAGCAGTTACCCCGGTCTAGCGGGAGTGCACAATGAGCAGTTCTTC
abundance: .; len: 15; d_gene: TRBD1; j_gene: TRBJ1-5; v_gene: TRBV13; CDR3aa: CASSSRDRGHQPQHF; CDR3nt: TGTGCCAGCAGCTCCCGGGACAGGGGACACCAGCCCCAGCATTTT
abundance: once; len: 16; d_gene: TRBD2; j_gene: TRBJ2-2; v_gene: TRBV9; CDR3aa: CASSAVAGGNTGELFF; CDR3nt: TGTGCCAGCAGCGCTGTAGCGGGAGGGAACACCGGGGAGCTGTTTTTT
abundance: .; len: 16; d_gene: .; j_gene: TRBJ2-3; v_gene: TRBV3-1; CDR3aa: CASSQFSGAGTDTQYF; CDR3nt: TGTGCCAGCAGCCAATTTTCAGGGGCAGGCACAGATACGCAGTATTTT
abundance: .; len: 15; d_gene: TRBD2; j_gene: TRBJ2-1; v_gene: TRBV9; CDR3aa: CASSATSGMGNEQFF; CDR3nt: TGTGCCAGCAGTGCCACTAGCGGGATGGGAAATGAGCAGTTCTTC
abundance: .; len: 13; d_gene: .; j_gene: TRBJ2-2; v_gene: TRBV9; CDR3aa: CASSETRTGELFF; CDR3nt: TGTGCCAGCAGCGAGACGAGGACCGGGGAGCTGTTTTTT
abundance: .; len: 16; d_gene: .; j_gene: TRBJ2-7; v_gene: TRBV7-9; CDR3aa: CASSQINGGRGYEQYF; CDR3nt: TGTGCCAGCAGCCAGATAAACGGGGGCAGGGGATACGAGCAGTACTTC
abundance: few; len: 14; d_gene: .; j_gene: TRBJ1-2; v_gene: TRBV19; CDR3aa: CASSILDSFYGYTF; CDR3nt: TGTGCCAGTAGTATACTCGACAGCTTTTATGGCTACACCTTC
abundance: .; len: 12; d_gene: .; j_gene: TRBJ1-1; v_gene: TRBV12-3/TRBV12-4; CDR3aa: CASSSGTGSAFF; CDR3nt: TGTGCCAGCAGTTCCGGCACCGGTTCAGCTTTCTTT
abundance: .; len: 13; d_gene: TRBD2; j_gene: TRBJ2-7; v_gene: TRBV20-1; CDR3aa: CSARTGGGWEQYF; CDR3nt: TGCAGTGCTAGGACTGGGGGAGGGTGGGAGCAGTACTTC
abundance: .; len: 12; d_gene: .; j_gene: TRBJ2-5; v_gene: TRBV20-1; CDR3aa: CSAPFRGRTQYF; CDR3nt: TGCAGTGCTCCCTTTCGGGGGCGGACCCAGTACTTC
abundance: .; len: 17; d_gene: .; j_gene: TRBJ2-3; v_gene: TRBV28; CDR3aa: CASSTLGLEGLGDTQYF; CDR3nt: TGTGCCAGCAGTACCCTAGGGTTGGAGGGGTTGGGAGATACGCAGTATTTT
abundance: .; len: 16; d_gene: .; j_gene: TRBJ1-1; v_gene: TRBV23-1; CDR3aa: CASSRELGGVNTEAFF; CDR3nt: TGCGCCAGCAGTCGAGAACTGGGGGGGGTTAACACTGAAGCTTTCTTT
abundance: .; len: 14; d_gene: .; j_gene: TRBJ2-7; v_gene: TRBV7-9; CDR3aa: CASSSRVRSYEQYF; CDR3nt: TGTGCCAGCAGCTCCCGCGTCAGATCCTACGAGCAGTACTTC
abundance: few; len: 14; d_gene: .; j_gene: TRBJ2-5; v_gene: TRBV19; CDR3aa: CASSILNGAETQYF; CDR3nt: TGTGCCAGTAGTATTCTCAATGGGGCAGAGACCCAGTACTTC
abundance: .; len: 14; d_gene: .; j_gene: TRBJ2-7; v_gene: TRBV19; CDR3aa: CASSIGVPSYEQYF; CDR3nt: TGTGCCAGTAGTATTGGGGTCCCCTCCTACGAGCAGTACTTC